This T cell receptor beta chain is from a study of cytomegalovirus exposure and HLA in healthy donors. Study information: Out of approximately 170 million T cells, an earlier analysis found 117 million unique TCR beta sequences in total. Overall study findings and caveats: CMV antigen specificity was confirmed in vitro for three CMV-associated chains. Association of a missense DCLRE1C variant with TCR beta V- and J-gene trimming was reported in a later analysis. Most TCR beta V segments were productive about 87% or about 30% of the time in an earlier analysis.

13 Jbeta primers and 60 Vbeta primers were used for the PCR. Sequencing used immunoSEQ multiplex PCR; TCRdb keeps in-frame clones, though not all of them. Here the sample spans roughly 190,000 clones, approximately 90% being singletons. The CDR3 has 15 amino acids. Germline V gene lookup returns CDR1 MNHNY and CDR2 SVGAGI (reference sequence). Unmatched junction bases numbered 9, after V lost 5 bases and J lost 3 bases. On this clone: Its antigen is unidentified.

The V gene is TRBV6-6, the J gene TRBJ1-1, with 7 bases fitting TRBD1. The sequence was collected from a boy aged 2-15 years in good health and CMV-seronegative. The sequenced material came from PBMCs. The CDR3: CASSPSRDRHTEAFF. In DNA, the CDR3 is TGTGCCAGCAGTCCGAGTCGGGACAGACACACTGAAGCTTTCTTT.